These 18 T cell receptor beta chains originate from one sample sequenced in a study of CD8 T cells in ankylosing spondylitis. One entry per CDR3 protein, called by TCRdb with MiXCR from the 5' RACE reads. The sample carries 150,000 to 200,000 distinct CDR3 sequences, under 35% recorded once. What was sequenced was synovial fluid, either unsorted or a sorted T cell fraction (not recorded which). All receptors come from a male donor with ankylosing spondylitis.

This chain joins TRBV9 and TRBJ2-5; 10 positions agree with TRBD1. Unmatched junction bases numbered 7, after V lost 6 bases and J lost 5 bases. CDR3 length: 14 residues. CDR1 is SGDLS, CDR2 YYNGEE, per germline. This chain's CDR3 is CASTRTGGVETQYF. The CDR3 bases are TGTGCCAGCACTCGGACAGGGGGTGTTGAGACCCAGTACTTC.

The J gene is TRBJ1-1, the V gene TRBV3-1; 7 bases match TRBD1. The CDR3 runs to 13 residues. Germline CDR1 reads LGHDT; CDR2 reads YNNKEL (reference sequence). The trim removed 6 bases at V and 8 bases at J, leaving 9 bases unmatched. The CDR3 bases are TGTGCCAGCAGTCGACAGGGAGGGCCCGAAGCTTTCTTT. Protein sequence: CASSRQGGPEAFF.

This clonotype was seen repeatedly, ten times or more. The chain joins TRBV3-1 to TRBJ2-7; D is undetermined. V was shortened by 1 base and J by 2 bases, with 6 bases between the two germline ends. This CDR3 region has 13 residues. Germline V lookup: CDR1 LGHDT, CDR2 YNNKEL (reference sequence). CDR3 in DNA: TGTGCCAGCAGCCAAGCAATTACCTACGAGCAGTACTTC. Protein: CASSQAITYEQYF.

Concerning this clonotype itself: A read error may explain this, as a much larger clone is one base away. This chain joins TRBV6-5 and TRBJ1-1; D gene unclear. Germline lookup yields CDR1 MNHEY and CDR2 SVGAGI. CDR3 length: 13 residues. The CDR3 here is CPSSYWKRDVAFF. CDR3 DNA: TGTCCCAGCAGTTACTGGAAGAGAGATGTAGCTTTCTTT.

This clonotype was seen repeatedly, ten times or more. The rearrangement uses TRBV7-8 and TRBJ2-7, with 7 bases lining up with TRBD2. The CDR3 has 14 residues. Germline CDR1 reads SGHVS; CDR2 reads FQNEAQ. Unmatched junction bases numbered 8, after V lost 8 bases and J lost 1 base. Here the CDR3 reads CASFSGTRSYEQYF. The CDR3 bases are TGTGCCAGCTTCAGCGGGACGAGGTCCTACGAGCAGTACTTC.

This clonotype was picked up a small number of times. This rearrangement joins TRBV20-1 to TRBJ1-5; 10 nucleotides line up with TRBD1. The CDR3 is made up of 17 amino acids. Germline loops: CDR1 DFQATT, CDR2 SNEGSKA (reference sequence). V lost 0 bases and J lost 6; bases outside the gene matches: 11. The CDR3 spells CSARDLRAGQGVQPQHF. CDR3 DNA sequence: TGCAGTGCTAGAGATCTTCGGGCAGGACAGGGGGTTCAGCCCCAGCATTTT.

This clonotype showed up just a few times. The chain has TRBV4-2 and TRBJ2-5; D is ambiguous. CDR3 length: 13 amino acids. V was trimmed by 0 bases and J by 5 bases, leaving 7 bases between them. Germline V gene lookup returns CDR1 LGHNA and CDR2 YNFKEQ. DNA of the CDR3: TGTGCCAGCAGCCAAGAGAGATGGGAGACCCAGTACTTC. Translated: CASSQERWETQYF.

The chain links TRBV10-3 to TRBJ1-1; D gene unclear. V was pared by 0 bases and J by 6 bases, with 5 bases between. Germline CDR1 is ENHRY and CDR2 is SYGVKD. This CDR3 spans 12 amino acids. The CDR3 sequence: CAISESVAEAFF. Written as DNA, the CDR3 is TGTGCCATCAGTGAGTCGGTCGCTGAAGCTTTCTTT.

The chain joins TRBV2 to TRBJ1-1; D perhaps matches TRBD1 (6 bases). The germline V gene encodes CDR1 SNHLY and CDR2 FYNNEI. The CDR3 contains 14 residues. The ends were cut back, 6 bases at V and 5 bases at J, with 16 bases in the middle. The CDR3 is CASRQSIGGTEAFF. The CDR3 nucleotides are TGTGCCAGCAGACAATCAATAGGGGGGACTGAAGCTTTCTTT.

V and J are TRBV10-3 and TRBJ2-7; D is possibly TRBD1 (6 bases). CDR1 and CDR2 from the germline V gene are ENHRY and SYGVKD. The CDR3 length is 14 residues. V lost 4 bases, J lost 1 base, and 11 bases lay in between. The CDR3 here is CAISVTGPSYEQYF. The CDR3 region has the DNA TGTGCCATCAGTGTCACAGGGCCGTCCTACGAGCAGTACTTC.

This clonotype was seen only a few times. This CDR3 is CASSEYWGGSEQYF. The CDR3 DNA follows: TGTGCCAGCAGTGAATATTGGGGGGGCAGTGAGCAGTACTTC. This sequence joins TRBV25-1 and TRBJ2-7, with D possibly being TRBD2 (7 bases). V dropped 0 bases and J dropped 7 bases, with 13 bases sitting between them. The CDR3 sequence is 14 residues long. Per germline, CDR1 MGHDK and CDR2 SYGVNS.

This clonotype was seen once. V and J are TRBV28 and TRBJ1-1, with TRBD1 identical over 12 bases. There are 15 residues in the CDR3. Trimming cost V 6 bases and J 7 bases; bases outside gene matches: 9. CDR1 is MDHEN and CDR2 is SYDVKM in the germline V gene. The CDR3: CASRGKGQGAGEAFF. Written as DNA, the CDR3 is TGTGCCAGCAGGGGAAAGGGACAGGGGGCCGGTGAAGCTTTCTTT.

This clonotype was detected many times. The CDR3 loop is CASRAAGPRDEQFF. CDR3 bases: TGTGCCAGCCGCGCAGCGGGGCCAAGGGATGAGCAGTTCTTC. The chain is built from TRBV12-3 or TRBV12-4 and TRBJ2-1; the match to TRBD2 covers 7 bases. This CDR3 is built from 14 residues. V was clipped by 8 bases and J by 8 bases; unmatched bases: 12.

The rearrangement uses TRBV29-1 and TRBJ2-3; possible D gene TRBD1, 6 bases. The length of the CDR3 is 14 residues. Trimming pared 7 bases from V and 0 bases from J, leaving 14 bases between. CDR1 is SQVTM and CDR2 is ANQGSEA in the germline V gene. CDR3: CSGLTTGSTDTQYF. The CDR3 nucleotides read TGCAGCGGTTTAACGACAGGCAGCACAGATACGCAGTATTTT.

J is TRBJ1-3 and V is TRBV6-5, with D possibly being TRBD1 (5 bases). The germline CDR1 and CDR2 sequences are MNHEY and SVGAGI. The CDR3 is 11 residues long. Trimming took off 8 bases at V and 7 bases at J, with 9 bases between the two ends. CDR3 coding DNA: TGTGCCAGCCAGGGACCCAACACCATATATTTT. This sequence encodes CASQGPNTIYF.

Worth noting for this clonotype: A much larger clone differs by one base, so this may be a read error. DNA for the CDR3: TGTGCCAGCAGCCAAGTCAGGGGGTCAAGCATTCAGCCCCAGCATTTT. Protein sequence: CASSQVRGSSIQPQHF. V and J are TRBV4-2 and TRBJ1-5, with 7 bases identical to TRBD1. The CDR3 sequence is 16 residues long. The germline gives CDR1 LGHNA, CDR2 YNFKEQ.

The V and J genes are TRBV6-5 and TRBJ1-5; a possible D gene is TRBD1 (5 bases). The length of the CDR3 is 15 residues. Germline assignment: CDR1 MNHEY and CDR2 SVGAGI. V gave up 4 bases and J gave up 16 bases, with 26 bases separating them. CDR3 amino acids: CASSSTQASLDGRHF. CDR3 nucleotide sequence: TGTGCCAGCAGTTCAACACAGGCAAGCCTGGATGGACGACATTTT.

This clonotype was found once. The chain uses TRBV19 and TRBJ1-2; 8 bases map to TRBD1. Germline CDR1 LNHDA, CDR2 SQIVND (reference sequence). This CDR3 has 14 residues. Losses at the gene ends were 7 bases for V and 2 bases for J; bases not matched to a gene: 6. The chain's CDR3 is CASTRGQANYGYTF. The CDR3 nucleotides read TGTGCCAGTACCCGGGGACAGGCGAACTATGGCTACACCTTC.